The sequence of this TCR beta chain was determined in a study of cytomegalovirus exposure and HLA in healthy donors. Study-level findings and limits: Presence/absence analyses treated sequencing depth as roughly uniform across donors.

PCR primers comprised 60 Vbeta and 13 Jbeta primers. The method was immunoSEQ multiplex PCR; TCRdb's version includes in-frame clones alone and lacks a portion of them. Seen here are about 200,000 clones, more than 65% observed once, and the top ten hold roughly 1.5%. CDR1 and CDR2 from the germline V gene are GTSNPN and SVGIG (reference sequence). CDR3 length equals 15 residues. With V trimmed by 4 bases and J by 2 bases, 8 bases remained unmatched. Worth noting for this clone: The antigen remains undetermined.

The V gene is TRBV30, the J gene TRBJ2-1, with 7 bases matching TRBD1. This TCR was recovered from a girl aged 10-17 years in good health and CMV-seropositive. Sequenced input: PBMCs. CDR3 amino acids: CAWTQGQGAYNEQFF. The CDR3 nucleotides are TGTGCCTGGACCCAGGGGCAGGGGGCCTACAATGAGCAGTTCTTC.